This TCR beta chain appears in the sequencing data of a study of cytomegalovirus exposure and HLA in healthy donors. Across the whole study: The approximately 120 million unique TCR beta sequences, from about 170 million T cells, were found by an earlier analysis. For the approximately 400 genotyped donors, around 76% fell within the Caucasian-associated ancestry cluster.

Germline V CDR1 and CDR2: SGHRS, YFSETQ. The V and J ends lost 0 bases and 0 bases respectively, with 13 bases between them. The CDR3 runs to 17 residues. Of note for this clone: Its target is unknown. Distinct nucleotide sequences in the sample also encode this CDR3.

With 60 Vbeta and 13 Jbeta primers, the PCR was carried out. Libraries were prepared by immunoSEQ multiplex PCR; TCRdb keeps only in-frame clonotypes and omits some of them. The table records roughly 150,000 clones, more than 7.5% of them present only once. Study-wide results and limits: In a later analysis, around 18,000 TCR beta sequences were associated with HLA alleles at 0.05 false discovery rate.

The sequence derives from a man aged 45 to 65 in good health and CMV-seronegative. The rearrangement joins TRBV5-1 to TRBJ2-1, with D perhaps TRBD2 (6 bases). The sequenced sample was PBMCs. CDR3 nucleotides: TGCGCCAGCAGCTTGGCCGGGACTTCGAGCTCCTACAATGAGCAGTTCTTC. The encoded protein is CASSLAGTSSSYNEQFF.